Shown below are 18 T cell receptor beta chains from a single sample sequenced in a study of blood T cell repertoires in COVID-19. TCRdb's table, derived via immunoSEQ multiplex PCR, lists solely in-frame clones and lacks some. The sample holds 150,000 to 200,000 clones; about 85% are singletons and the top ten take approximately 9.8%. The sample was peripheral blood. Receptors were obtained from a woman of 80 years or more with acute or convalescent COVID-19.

In DNA, the CDR3 is TGTGCCAGCGGCAACAGGGGTTTTGGGGAGCAGTTCTTC. Amino acids: CASGNRGFGEQFF. The V gene is TRBV11-3, the J gene TRBJ2-1; TRBD1 aligns across 7 bases. Trimming cost V 8 bases and J 10 bases; bases outside gene matches: 11. Germline V gives CDR1 SGHNT, CDR2 YENEEA. The CDR3 is 13 residues long.

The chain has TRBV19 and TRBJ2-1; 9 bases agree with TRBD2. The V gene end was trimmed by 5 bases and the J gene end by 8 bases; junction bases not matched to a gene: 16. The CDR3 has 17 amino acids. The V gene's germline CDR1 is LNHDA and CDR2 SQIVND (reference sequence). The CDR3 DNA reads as TGTGCCAGTAGTTCTCCGGGGGTAGCGGGAGAAAGCTATGAGCAGTTCTTC. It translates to CASSSPGVAGESYEQFF.

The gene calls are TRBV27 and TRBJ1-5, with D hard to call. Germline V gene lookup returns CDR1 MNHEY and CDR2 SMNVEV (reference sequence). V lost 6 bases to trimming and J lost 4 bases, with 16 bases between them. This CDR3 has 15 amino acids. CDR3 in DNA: TGTGCCAGCAGGGCACGACTTGGTCGAAATCAGCCCCAGCATTTT. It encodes CASRARLGRNQPQHF.

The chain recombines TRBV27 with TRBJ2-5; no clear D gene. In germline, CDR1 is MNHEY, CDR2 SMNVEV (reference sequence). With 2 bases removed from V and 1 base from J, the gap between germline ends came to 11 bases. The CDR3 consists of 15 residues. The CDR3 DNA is TGTGCCAGCAGTTTAACCTACCCCTTCCAAGAGACCCAGTACTTC. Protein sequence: CASSLTYPFQETQYF.

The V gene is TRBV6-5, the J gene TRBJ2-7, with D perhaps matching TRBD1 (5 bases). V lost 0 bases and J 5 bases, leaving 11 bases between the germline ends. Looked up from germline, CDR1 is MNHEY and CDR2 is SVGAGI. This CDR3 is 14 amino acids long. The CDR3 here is CASSYSGARNEQYF. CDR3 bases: TGTGCCAGCAGTTACTCAGGGGCCCGGAACGAGCAGTACTTC.

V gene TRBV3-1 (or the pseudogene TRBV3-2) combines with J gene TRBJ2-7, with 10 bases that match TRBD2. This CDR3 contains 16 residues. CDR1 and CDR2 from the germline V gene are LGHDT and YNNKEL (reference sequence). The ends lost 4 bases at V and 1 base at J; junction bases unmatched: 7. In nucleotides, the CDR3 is TGTGCCAGCAGCCCCACCTGGACTAGCGGTTCCTACGAGCAGTACTTC. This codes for CASSPTWTSGSYEQYF.

The CDR3 DNA reads TGTGCCAGCAGCTTAGGGGGCCGGGGGGAGCTGTTTTTT. Translated, it gives CASSLGGRGELFF. The chain joins TRBV7-2 to TRBJ2-2, with D perhaps TRBD1 (5 bases). The CDR3 contains 13 residues. Germline CDR1 reads SGHTA; CDR2 reads FQGNSA. V lost 1 base and J 8 bases, leaving 8 bases between the germline ends. Using reference TRBV7-2 and TRBJ2-2 for the parts outside the CDR3, the full variable domain is GAGVSQSPSNKVTEKGKDVELRCDPISGHTALYWYRQSLGQGLEFLIYFQGNSAPDKSGLPSDRFSAERTGGSVSTLTIQRTQQEDSAVYLCASSLGGRGELFFGEGSRLTVL.

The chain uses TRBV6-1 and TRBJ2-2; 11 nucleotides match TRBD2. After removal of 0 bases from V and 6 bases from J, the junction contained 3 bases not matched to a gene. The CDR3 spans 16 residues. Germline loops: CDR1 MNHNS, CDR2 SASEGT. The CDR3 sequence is CASSEALAGGPGELFF. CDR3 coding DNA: TGTGCCAGCAGTGAAGCGCTAGCGGGAGGACCCGGGGAGCTGTTTTTT.

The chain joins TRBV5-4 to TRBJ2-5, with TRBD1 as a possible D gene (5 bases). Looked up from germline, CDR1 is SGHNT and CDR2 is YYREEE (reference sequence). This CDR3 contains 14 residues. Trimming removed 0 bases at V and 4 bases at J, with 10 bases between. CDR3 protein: CASSLGGARETQYF. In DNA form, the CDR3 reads TGTGCCAGCAGCTTGGGGGGCGCCAGAGAGACCCAGTACTTC.

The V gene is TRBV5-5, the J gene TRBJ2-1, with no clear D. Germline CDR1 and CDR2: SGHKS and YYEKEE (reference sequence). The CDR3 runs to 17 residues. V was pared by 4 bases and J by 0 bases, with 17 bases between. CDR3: CASSLSSVLSSYNEQFF. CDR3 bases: TGTGCCAGCAGCCTAAGTTCGGTCCTGAGCTCCTACAATGAGCAGTTCTTC.

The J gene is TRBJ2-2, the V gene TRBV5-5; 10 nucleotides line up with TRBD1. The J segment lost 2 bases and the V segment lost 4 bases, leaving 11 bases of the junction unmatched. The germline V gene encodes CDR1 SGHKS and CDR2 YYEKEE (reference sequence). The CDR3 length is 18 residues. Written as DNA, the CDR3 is TGTGCCAGCAGCCCCCGGGACAGGGGCGTCATAAACACCGGGGAGCTGTTTTTT. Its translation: CASSPRDRGVINTGELFF.

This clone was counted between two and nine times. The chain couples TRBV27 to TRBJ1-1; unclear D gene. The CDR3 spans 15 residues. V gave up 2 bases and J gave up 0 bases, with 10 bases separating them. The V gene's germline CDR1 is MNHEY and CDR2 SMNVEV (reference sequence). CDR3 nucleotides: TGTGCCAGCAGTTTAGACACAGCTTTGAACACTGAAGCTTTCTTT. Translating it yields CASSLDTALNTEAFF.

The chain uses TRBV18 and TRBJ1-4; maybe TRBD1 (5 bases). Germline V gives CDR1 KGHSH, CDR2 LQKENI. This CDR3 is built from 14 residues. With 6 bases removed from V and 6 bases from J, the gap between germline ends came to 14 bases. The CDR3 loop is CASSPGGEDEKLFF. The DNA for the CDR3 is TGTGCCAGCTCCCCGGGAGGGGAGGATGAAAAACTGTTTTTT.

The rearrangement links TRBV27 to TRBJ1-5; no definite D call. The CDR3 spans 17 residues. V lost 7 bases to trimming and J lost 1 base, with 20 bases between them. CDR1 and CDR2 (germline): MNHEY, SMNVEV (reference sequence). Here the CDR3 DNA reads TGTGCCAGCATTTTCAAAGCCCCCGAGGGAAGCAATCAGCCCCAGCATTTT. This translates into CASIFKAPEGSNQPQHF.

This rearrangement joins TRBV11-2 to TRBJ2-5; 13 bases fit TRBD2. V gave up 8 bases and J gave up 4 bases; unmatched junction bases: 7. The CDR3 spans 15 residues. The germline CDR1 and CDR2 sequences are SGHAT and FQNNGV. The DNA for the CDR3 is TGTGCCAGCGAACGGACTAGCGGGAGTGGAGAGACCCAGTACTTC. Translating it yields CASERTSGSGETQYF.

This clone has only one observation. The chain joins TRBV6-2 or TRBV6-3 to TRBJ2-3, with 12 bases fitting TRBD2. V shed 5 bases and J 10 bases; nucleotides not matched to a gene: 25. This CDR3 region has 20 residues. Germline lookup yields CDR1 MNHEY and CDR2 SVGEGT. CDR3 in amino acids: CASSHDRSTRGLAGGNAQYF. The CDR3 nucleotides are TGTGCCAGCAGTCACGACAGGTCGACCCGCGGCCTAGCGGGGGGGAATGCGCAGTATTTT.

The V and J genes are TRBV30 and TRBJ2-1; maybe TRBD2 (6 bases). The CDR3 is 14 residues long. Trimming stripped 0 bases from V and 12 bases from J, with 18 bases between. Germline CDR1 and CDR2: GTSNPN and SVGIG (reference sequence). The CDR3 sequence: CAWSVGLADSMQFF. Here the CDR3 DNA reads TGTGCCTGGAGTGTAGGCTTAGCGGATTCTATGCAGTTCTTC.

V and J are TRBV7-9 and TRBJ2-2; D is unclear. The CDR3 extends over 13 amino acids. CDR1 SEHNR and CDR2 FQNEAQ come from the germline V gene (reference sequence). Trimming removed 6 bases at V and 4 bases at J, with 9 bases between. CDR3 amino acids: CASSQDITGELFF. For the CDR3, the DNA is TGTGCCAGCAGTCAAGACATCACCGGGGAGCTGTTTTTT.